This T cell receptor (beta chain) is from a study of type 1 regulatory T cells. Study as a whole: An in vitro protocol generated T-allo10, a Tr1-enriched, alloantigen-specific CD4 T cell product.

CDR1 is DFQATT, CDR2 SNEGSKA, per germline (reference sequence). The CDR3 runs 14 residues. Trimming left V 8 bases short and J 0 bases short, with 15 bases between. TCRdb re-called the reads through MiXCR, storing one row per CDR3 protein. The table lists about 20,000 distinct CDR3 sequences, about 9.4% of them singletons. This clonotype was recorded at least ten times. The V gene is TRBV20-1, the J gene TRBJ2-3, with D maybe TRBD2 (6 bases). The clonotype originates from a human donor in good health. The sample comprised CD4+ T cells, either the whole sample or a sorted fraction (not recorded which). CDR3 protein: CSLRRAQSTDTQYF. CDR3 coding DNA: TGCAGTCTTAGGAGGGCCCAGAGCACAGATACGCAGTATTTT.